Below, 15 T cell receptor beta chains from the same sample are listed, as sequenced in a study of blood T cell repertoires in COVID-19. The protocol was immunoSEQ multiplex PCR, while the TCRdb copy is restricted to in-frame clones and leaves out a portion. The repertoire holds 230,000 or so clones, roughly 84% seen once, with roughly 1.4% in the top ten. Material: peripheral blood. These receptors were taken from a woman aged 40 to 50 who had recovered from COVID-19.

V gene TRBV4-3 combines with J gene TRBJ1-2; TRBD1 might be the D (6 bases). Per the germline V gene, CDR1 is LGHNA and CDR2 is YSLEER. Between the trimmed V and J ends, which lost 0 bases and 4 bases, there was a span of 15 bases. The CDR3 contains 16 residues. In DNA, the CDR3 is TGCGCCAGCAGCCAAGAACCTTCAGGGGCGGGCTATGGCTACACCTTC. Translation gives CASSQEPSGAGYGYTF.

This clone was detected only a few times. This chain uses TRBV20-1 with TRBJ1-1; 10 bases map to TRBD1. Germline V gene sequence: CDR1 DFQATT, CDR2 SNEGSKA (reference sequence). V lost 5 bases to trimming and J lost 12 bases; unmatched junction nucleotides: 6. This CDR3 region has 11 residues. The CDR3 sequence: CSAGRDRGTFF. The CDR3 region has the DNA TGCAGTGCTGGCCGGGACAGGGGAACTTTCTTT.

V and J are TRBV7-3 and TRBJ1-1; D unresolved. Trimming removed 5 bases from V and 4 bases from J, with 11 bases in between. CDR3 size: 13 residues. Germline CDR1 and CDR2: SGHTA and FQGTGA. CDR3 nucleotide sequence: TGTGCCAGCAGCCCCGGAGGCAGCACTGAAGCTTTCTTT. Encoded protein: CASSPGGSTEAFF.

The chain has TRBV19 and TRBJ1-3; TRBD1 might be the D (5 bases). Germline CDR1 reads LNHDA; CDR2 reads SQIVND (reference sequence). CDR3 size: 17 residues. The V gene lost 10 bases and the J gene lost 3 bases, with 25 bases spanning the gap. The chain's CDR3 is CATSPMWDGDFGNTIYF. For the CDR3, the DNA is TGTGCCACCTCCCCAATGTGGGACGGGGACTTTGGAAACACCATATATTTT.

J is TRBJ1-2 and V is TRBV27; tentatively, D is TRBD1 (6 bases). With 8 bases removed from V and 4 bases from J, the gap between germline ends came to 17 bases. The CDR3 has 14 amino acids. Germline assignment: CDR1 MNHEY and CDR2 SMNVEV (reference sequence). CDR3 loop: CASRGGGESYGYTF. CDR3 nucleotide sequence: TGTGCCAGCCGTGGGGGGGGCGAGAGCTATGGCTACACCTTC.

J is TRBJ2-7 and V is TRBV28, with 7 bases that match TRBD1. V trimming: 6 bases; J trimming: 4 bases; junction bases outside the gene matches: 18. The CDR3 consists of 17 residues. Per germline, CDR1 MDHEN and CDR2 SYDVKM. The CDR3 DNA sequence: TGTGCCAGCAGCGAATCCGACAGGGCAGGGGGAAGGTACGAGCAGTACTTC. Translated, it gives CASSESDRAGGRYEQYF.

This clone has a single count. This chain links TRBV7-2 with TRBJ2-2; D is undetermined. Germline V gene sequence: CDR1 SGHTA, CDR2 FQGNSA. V lost 10 bases, J lost 4 bases, and 13 bases lay in between. The CDR3 runs 13 residues. CDR3: CATGPQSTGELFF. The CDR3 nucleotides are TGTGCCACCGGCCCACAGTCCACCGGGGAGCTGTTTTTT.

The chain is built from TRBV27 and TRBJ2-7, with 10 bases lining up with TRBD1. Germline V gene data show CDR1 as MNHEY and CDR2 as SMNVEV (reference sequence). This CDR3 comprises 15 residues. Trimming took 5 bases from V and 3 from J; bases not matched to a gene: 7. The DNA for the CDR3 is TGTGCCAGCAGTGTCCTAGGGGACAGGGGCTACGAGCAGTACTTC. Translation: CASSVLGDRGYEQYF.

The chain joins TRBV4-3 to TRBJ1-1; unclear D gene. Trimming pared 2 bases from V and 3 bases from J, leaving 16 bases between. CDR1 and CDR2 (germline): LGHNA, YSLEER. This CDR3 contains 16 residues. CDR3 sequence: CASSQLEEVLDTEAFF. CDR3 DNA: TGCGCCAGCAGCCAACTCGAGGAGGTTCTGGACACTGAAGCTTTCTTT.

J is TRBJ1-3 and V is TRBV5-4, with D possibly TRBD1 on 5 matching bases. Trimming removed 4 bases at V and 3 bases at J, with 20 bases between. Germline V gives CDR1 SGHNT, CDR2 YYREEE (reference sequence). CDR3 size: 17 residues. In DNA, the CDR3 is TGTGCCAGCAGCCCCGGGGGGTCGCGGGCGCTTGGAAACACCATATATTTT. Translating it yields CASSPGGSRALGNTIYF.

This clone was found once. This sequence joins TRBV27 and TRBJ2-3; D perhaps matches TRBD1 (6 bases). Trimming stripped 5 bases from V and 10 bases from J, with 19 bases between. Looked up from germline, CDR1 is MNHEY and CDR2 is SMNVEV (reference sequence). The CDR3 contains 14 residues. DNA for the CDR3: TGTGCCAGCAGTCAGGCAGTGGGGGCTGAGCCGCAGTATTTT. This translates into CASSQAVGAEPQYF.

V usage is TRBV7-3 and J usage is TRBJ2-1; D possibly corresponds to TRBD1 (6 bases). The length of the CDR3 is 13 residues. Trimming took off 5 bases at V and 7 bases at J, with 12 bases between the two ends. Germline V gene lookup returns CDR1 SGHTA and CDR2 FQGTGA. CDR3 amino acids: CASSPTQGNEQFF. The CDR3 DNA is TGTGCCAGCAGCCCGACCCAGGGGAATGAGCAGTTCTTC.

The chain combines TRBV25-1 with TRBJ1-2, with 7 bases matching TRBD1. This CDR3 has 15 amino acids. Trimming cost V 2 bases and J 0 bases; bases outside gene matches: 3. Germline CDR1 is MGHDK and CDR2 is SYGVNS. In nucleotides, the CDR3 is TGTGCCAGCAGTGAAGTACAGGGGACTAACTATGGCTACACCTTC. As protein: CASSEVQGTNYGYTF.

The chain links TRBV30 to TRBJ2-7; D is perhaps TRBD1 (7 bases). The CDR3 has 16 amino acids. Trimming took 2 bases from V and 6 from J, leaving 23 bases between them. Looked up from germline, CDR1 is GTSNPN and CDR2 is SVGIG (reference sequence). CDR3 sequence (DNA): TGTGCCTGGAGTCCCCTAGCAGGGGGGTTGTATGGCGAGCAGTACTTC. Translated: CAWSPLAGGLYGEQYF.

V usage is TRBV3-1 (or the pseudogene TRBV3-2) and J usage is TRBJ2-5, with D possibly TRBD1 on 6 matching bases. V shed 5 bases and J shed 1 base, with 11 bases lying between them. There are 14 residues in the CDR3. Germline V CDR1 and CDR2: LGHDT, YNNKEL (reference sequence). CDR3 DNA sequence: TGTGCCAGCAGCACCAGGGGTGTCCAAGAGACCCAGTACTTC. Residues: CASSTRGVQETQYF.